Listed below are T cell receptor beta chains from one sample, sequenced in a study of identifying expanded T cells in peripheral blood. TCRdb's table, derived via immunoSEQ multiplex PCR, lists solely in-frame clones and lacks some. The table records more than 65,000 clones, around nine tenths of them present only once. The material sequenced was blood. These receptors originate from a person aged 18 to 69 in good health. The CDR3 runs from the conserved cysteine through the conserved F or W. A D gene is named only where the DNA matches it firmly. The listing skips clone size in some rows; elsewhere it reads once, few, many or a size class.

TRBV6-6	.	medium-sized	TRBJ2-7	CASSYSGTESYEQYF	TGTGCCAGCAGTTACTCCGGGACGGAGTCCTACGAGCAGTACTTC
TRBV10-3	.	.	TRBJ1-4	CATRSGVGKLFF	TGTGCCACGCGATCCGGGGTGGGAAAACTGTTTTTT
TRBV9	.	.	TRBJ2-7	CASSVEGGGNYEQYF	TGTGCCAGCAGCGTAGAAGGCGGTGGAAACTACGAGCAGTACTTC
TRBV6-5	.	once	TRBJ2-7	CASTGDTYEQYF	TGTGCCAGCACCGGGGACACCTACGAGCAGTACTTC
TRBV4-3	.	.	TRBJ2-6	CASSQAIAPGSGANVLTF	TGCGCCAGCAGCCAAGCCATTGCCCCAGGCTCTGGGGCCAACGTCCTGACTTTC
TRBV5-5	TRBD1	.	TRBJ2-7	CASSPRDRRYEQYF	TGTGCCAGCAGCCCCAGGGACAGGCGGTACGAGCAGTACTTC
TRBV28	TRBD1	.	TRBJ1-5	CASSPRQGGGQPQHF	TGTGCCAGCAGTCCCCGACAGGGTGGCGGTCAGCCCCAGCATTTT
TRBV2	.	few	TRBJ1-2	CASSERGSYGYTF	TGTGCCAGCAGTGAGAGGGGAAGCTATGGCTACACCTTC
TRBV6-1	TRBD1	.	TRBJ2-3	CASSEGGTGTDTQYF	TGTGCCAGCAGTGAAGGGGGGACAGGGACAGATACGCAGTATTTT
TRBV27	.	once	TRBJ1-5	CASSFLGSPQHF	TGTGCCAGCAGTTTTTTGGGATCGCCCCAGCATTTT
TRBV7-2	TRBD2	.	TRBJ2-3	CASSFTSGTTDTQYF	TGTGCCAGCAGCTTTACTAGCGGAACCACAGATACGCAGTATTTT
TRBV7-9	.	few	TRBJ1-3	CASSWNSGNTIYF	TGTGCCAGCTCCTGGAACTCTGGAAACACCATATATTTT
TRBV30	TRBD1	.	TRBJ1-5	CAWGDRGGQPQHF	TGTGCCTGGGGTGACAGGGGCGGTCAGCCCCAGCATTTT
TRBV2	.	.	TRBJ1-6	CASEGAGVSYNSPLHF	TGTGCCAGCGAAGGTGCCGGGGTTAGCTATAATTCACCCCTCCACTTT
TRBV6-6	.	.	TRBJ2-5	CASSYSLAGDETQYF	TGTGCCAGCAGTTACAGTCTCGCAGGGGACGAGACCCAGTACTTC
TRBV19	.	.	TRBJ2-2	CASSIPRRDGELFF	TGTGCCAGTAGTATACCCCGTAGGGACGGGGAGCTGTTTTTT
TRBV5-1	.	.	TRBJ1-5	CASSLAGGTGQEHF	TGCGCCAGCAGCTTGGCCGGGGGTACAGGGCAAGAGCATTTT
TRBV29-1	.	.	TRBJ2-7	CSGAFGYEQYF	TGCAGCGGGGCGTTCGGGTACGAGCAGTACTTC
TRBV18	.	few	TRBJ1-6	CASSPGAGTNSPLHF	TGTGCCAGCTCACCCGGGGCAGGAACTAATTCACCCCTCCACTTT
TRBV4-3	TRBD2	.	TRBJ2-1	CASSQAGGLAYNEQFF	TGCGCCAGCAGCCAAGCGGGGGGACTAGCCTACAATGAGCAGTTCTTC
TRBV27	.	.	TRBJ2-7	CASSPTVTWTWTYEQYF	TGTGCCAGCAGTCCCACTGTTACCTGGACTTGGACCTACGAGCAGTACTTC
TRBV7-6	.	.	TRBJ2-7	CASSFSVRAEQYF	TGTGCCAGCAGCTTTAGTGTCCGGGCAGAGCAGTACTTC
TRBV27	.	.	TRBJ1-2	CASSLYAYGYTF	TGTGCCAGCAGTTTATACGCGTATGGCTACACCTTC
TRBV5-6	.	few	TRBJ1-3	CASSRGVTGNTIYF	TGTGCCAGCAGCCGGGGGGTTACTGGAAACACCATATATTTT
TRBV4-1	TRBD1	once	TRBJ2-7	CASSQSGQGAWEQYF	TGCGCCAGCAGCCAGAGTGGGCAGGGGGCTTGGGAGCAGTACTTC
TRBV7-2	.	once	TRBJ2-3	CASSLAGNTDTQYF	TGTGCCAGCAGCTTAGCCGGAAACACAGATACGCAGTATTTT
TRBV4-1	.	.	TRBJ2-7	CASSPRMGTSYEQYF	TGCGCCAGCAGCCCCAGGATGGGCACCTCCTACGAGCAGTACTTC
TRBV5-1	.	.	TRBJ2-3	CASSLPGADTQYF	TGCGCCAGCAGCTTGCCAGGGGCAGATACGCAGTATTTT
TRBV4-1	TRBD2	.	TRBJ2-3	CASSPTSGSTDTQYF	TGCGCCAGCAGCCCCACTAGCGGGAGCACAGATACGCAGTATTTT
TRBV11-2	.	.	TRBJ2-5	CASSFGGAIHQETQYF	TGTGCCAGCAGCTTTGGGGGAGCGATCCACCAAGAGACCCAGTACTTC
TRBV7-9	.	.	TRBJ2-1	CASSLGGPVNNEQFF	TGTGCCAGCAGCTTAGGAGGGCCCGTAAACAATGAGCAGTTCTTC
TRBV19	.	.	TRBJ2-5	CASSTRTQETQYF	TGTGCCAGTAGTACCAGGACTCAAGAGACCCAGTACTTC
TRBV7-2	TRBD1	.	TRBJ2-3	CASSFTGVDRGDTQYF	TGTGCCAGCAGCTTCACGGGTGTGGACAGGGGAGATACGCAGTATTTT
TRBV7-6	.	.	TRBJ2-1	CASSPRGTYYNEQFF	TGTGCCAGCAGCCCCCGGGGGACCTACTACAATGAGCAGTTCTTC
TRBV2	.	.	TRBJ2-1	CASSARLVSDNEQFF	TGTGCCAGCAGTGCCCGACTAGTTTCCGACAATGAGCAGTTCTTC
TRBV2	.	.	TRBJ2-3	CASRLEAPDTQYF	TGTGCCAGCAGGCTAGAGGCTCCGGATACGCAGTATTTT